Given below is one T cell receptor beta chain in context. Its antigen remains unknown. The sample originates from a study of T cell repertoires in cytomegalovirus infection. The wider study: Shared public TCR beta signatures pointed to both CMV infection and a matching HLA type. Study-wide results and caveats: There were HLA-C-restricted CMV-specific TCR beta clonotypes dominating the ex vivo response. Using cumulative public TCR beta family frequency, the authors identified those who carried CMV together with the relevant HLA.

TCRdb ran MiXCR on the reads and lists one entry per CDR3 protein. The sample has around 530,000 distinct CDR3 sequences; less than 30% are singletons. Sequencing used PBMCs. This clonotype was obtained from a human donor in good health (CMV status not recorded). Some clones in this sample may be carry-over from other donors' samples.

The CDR3 bases are TGTGCCAGTAGTATAGATGGAGCGGGAGCACTCGAGCAGTACTTC. Translation gives CASSIDGAGALEQYF. This chain uses TRBV19 with TRBJ2-7, with 8 positions matching TRBD2. The V gene's germline CDR1 is LNHDA and CDR2 SQIVND (reference sequence). J was trimmed by 6 bases and V by 0 bases; bases with no gene match: 7. The CDR3 has 15 amino acids.